This T cell receptor (beta chain) emerged from a study of post-analysis software for immune sequencing data. Study details: There were relapsing-remitting, secondary progressive and progressive-relapsing multiple sclerosis among the disease courses included.

The CDR3 extends over 11 amino acids. Per the germline V gene, CDR1 is SGHRS and CDR2 is YFSETQ. Trimming stripped 4 bases from V and 2 bases from J, with 0 bases between. Turning to this clonotype: Its target is not known.

The TCR beta cDNA libraries contained unique molecular identifiers. A population of about 0.95 to 11 million T cells gave rise to about 500,000 cDNA molecules. TCRdb analysed the PCR reads with MiXCR anew, one entry per CDR3 protein. The repertoire includes 800,000 to 950,000 distinct CDR3 sequences, roughly 50% of them detected once, and 4.6% sits in the top ten. Regarding the study as a whole: Diversity measured as normalized Chao1 was significantly lower in multiple sclerosis patients than in controls. Under the F measure, samples that were prepared in one batch clustered strongly together. Controls showed lower frequencies than patients for five TRBV segments, and TRBV5-6, TRBV5-1 and TRBV20-1 were among these.

The sequencing input was blood. The sequence derives from a girl aged 10 to 17 with multiple sclerosis. This chain joins TRBV5-1 and TRBJ2-2; D is undetermined. The CDR3 DNA follows: TGCGCCAGCAGCAACACCGGGGAGCTGTTTTTT. Its protein is CASSNTGELFF.